Following are 14 T cell receptor beta chains from one sample sequenced in a study of blood T cell repertoires in COVID-19. The assay was immunoSEQ multiplex PCR, and TCRdb's table has in-frame clones only and misses some. The sample includes 200,000 to 300,000 clones, around nine tenths of them seen just once. The sequenced sample was peripheral blood. The receptors here all came from a woman aged 60-75 years with COVID-19, enrolled during active disease.

The V and J genes are TRBV5-6 and TRBJ2-2; 10 nucleotides match TRBD2. Germline loops: CDR1 SGHDT, CDR2 YYEEEE. The junction had 8 bases not matched to a gene; V was cut back by 0 bases and J by 6 bases. The CDR3 has 17 amino acids. CDR3 in amino acids: CASSLGLAGEKSGELFF. Written as DNA, the CDR3 is TGTGCCAGCAGCTTGGGGCTAGCGGGAGAAAAGTCCGGGGAGCTGTTTTTT.

This rearrangement joins TRBV5-1 to TRBJ1-4; 9 bases fit TRBD1. The germline V gene has CDR1 SGHRS and CDR2 YFSETQ. The CDR3 has 14 residues. V lost 4 bases, J lost 8 bases, and 6 bases stayed unmatched. CDR3: CASSVGQGSEKLFF. In DNA, the CDR3 is TGCGCCAGCAGCGTGGGACAGGGCTCGGAAAAACTGTTTTTT. Variable domain in full (rest from reference TRBV5-1 and TRBJ1-4): KAGVTQTPRYLIKTRGQQVTLSCSPISGHRSVSWYQQTPGQGLQFLFEYFSETQRNKGNFPGRFSGRQFSNSRSEMNVSTLELGDSALYLCASSVGQGSEKLFFGSGTQLSVL.

This chain joins TRBV27 and TRBJ2-7; the match to TRBD2 covers 7 bases. Per germline, CDR1 MNHEY and CDR2 SMNVEV (reference sequence). V lost 3 bases to trimming and J lost 4 bases; unmatched junction nucleotides: 3. The CDR3 loop spans 13 amino acids. The CDR3 region is CASSFGGSYEQYF. In DNA, the CDR3 is TGTGCCAGCAGTTTTGGCGGGAGTTACGAGCAGTACTTC.

This clone was recorded once. In nucleotides, the CDR3 is TGTGCCAGCAGTGGGGAAGCGGGAGGGCCAGGGGAGACCCAGTACTTC. The encoded protein is CASSGEAGGPGETQYF. The genes are TRBV6-1 and TRBJ2-5; 10 positions match TRBD2. CDR3 length equals 16 residues. The V gene's germline CDR1 is MNHNS and CDR2 SASEGT. V trimming: 4 bases; J trimming: 5 bases; junction bases outside the gene matches: 10.

V and J are TRBV11-1 and TRBJ1-1; unclear D gene. CDR1 and CDR2 (germline): SGHAT, FQDESV (reference sequence). Trimming stripped 5 bases from V and 0 bases from J, with 7 bases between. The CDR3 extends over 13 amino acids. This CDR3 is CASSKEMNTEAFF. The CDR3 bases are TGTGCCAGCAGCAAAGAGATGAACACTGAAGCTTTCTTT.

V usage is TRBV9 and J usage is TRBJ2-5; 8 bases align to TRBD1. There are 15 residues in the CDR3. The V gene end was trimmed by 2 bases and the J gene end by 1 base; junction bases not matched to a gene: 4. Germline V gene data show CDR1 as SGDLS and CDR2 as YYNGEE. As DNA, the CDR3 is TGTGCCAGCAGCGTCTTCGGACAGGGCCAAGAGACCCAGTACTTC. Translated: CASSVFGQGQETQYF.

The rearrangement links TRBV30 to TRBJ1-1; 8 bases match TRBD1. CDR1 is GTSNPN and CDR2 is SVGIG in the germline V gene (reference sequence). The CDR3 has 12 residues. V shed 1 base and J 9 bases; nucleotides not matched to a gene: 4. The CDR3 DNA follows: TGTGCCTGGAGTGCGACAGGGGTTAAAGCTTTCTTT. It specifies CAWSATGVKAFF.

The chain employs TRBV11-2 and TRBJ1-2; perhaps TRBD1 as D (6 bases). The V gene lost 3 bases and the J gene lost 6 bases, with 11 bases spanning the gap. Germline assignment: CDR1 SGHAT and CDR2 FQNNGV. This CDR3 has 13 amino acids. The CDR3, as DNA: TGTGCCAGCAGCTTGCGGGGGGCAGATGGCTACACCTTC. This gives the protein CASSLRGADGYTF.

The chain joins TRBV25-1 to TRBJ1-4; D call uncertain. Germline V lookup: CDR1 MGHDK, CDR2 SYGVNS. The germline V and J ends were trimmed by 3 bases and 13 bases, with 15 bases remaining between them. CDR3 size: 13 residues. The CDR3, as DNA: TGTGCCAGCAGTGAGGCTTTAGCCAGTAGACTGTTTTTT. Translating gives CASSEALASRLFF.

This chain connects TRBV19 to TRBJ1-1; 11 bases are a match to TRBD1. With 5 bases clipped from V and 4 bases from J, the junction kept 12 bases outside the gene matches. Germline CDR1 is LNHDA and CDR2 is SQIVND (reference sequence). CDR3 length: 17 residues. The CDR3 region has the DNA TGTGCCAGTAGTCCGGGACAGGGGGTTTGGTACGGCACTGAAGCTTTCTTT. Amino acid sequence: CASSPGQGVWYGTEAFF.

Only one count was recorded for this clone. The chain has TRBV7-9 and TRBJ2-2; D uncertain. The germline V gene has CDR1 SEHNR and CDR2 FQNEAQ (reference sequence). Trimming shortened V by 4 bases and J by 3 bases, and 3 bases separated the two germline ends. The CDR3 is made up of 12 amino acids. CDR3 loop: CASSSYTGELFF. The CDR3 region has the DNA TGTGCCAGCAGCTCCTACACCGGGGAGCTGTTTTTT.

The chain combines TRBV28 with TRBJ1-1; a weak D match, TRBD1 (6 bases). The CDR3 contains 13 residues. Trimming removed 6 bases at V and 0 bases at J, with 8 bases between. The germline V gene encodes CDR1 MDHEN and CDR2 SYDVKM. In DNA form, the CDR3 reads TGTGCCAGCAGGGACAGCATGAACACTGAAGCTTTCTTT. Protein: CASRDSMNTEAFF.

This clone showed up many times. J is TRBJ1-6 and V is TRBV27; 11 nucleotides agree with TRBD1. CDR3 length: 18 amino acids. Trimming at V came to 6 bases and at J to 1 base, leaving 8 bases not matched to a gene. Germline V gives CDR1 MNHEY, CDR2 SMNVEV (reference sequence). The CDR3 DNA follows: TGTGCCAGCAGCCCAACCGGACAGGGGGCGTCCTATAATTCACCCCTCCACTTT. Translated, it gives CASSPTGQGASYNSPLHF.

The J gene is TRBJ1-1, the V gene TRBV5-1; D is perhaps TRBD1 (6 bases). CDR1 and CDR2 from the germline V gene are SGHRS and YFSETQ. The CDR3 spans 14 residues. V lost 4 bases and J 0 bases, leaving 10 bases between the germline ends. In nucleotides, the CDR3 is TGCGCCAGCAGCCCACAGGGACTGAACACTGAAGCTTTCTTT. Protein sequence: CASSPQGLNTEAFF.